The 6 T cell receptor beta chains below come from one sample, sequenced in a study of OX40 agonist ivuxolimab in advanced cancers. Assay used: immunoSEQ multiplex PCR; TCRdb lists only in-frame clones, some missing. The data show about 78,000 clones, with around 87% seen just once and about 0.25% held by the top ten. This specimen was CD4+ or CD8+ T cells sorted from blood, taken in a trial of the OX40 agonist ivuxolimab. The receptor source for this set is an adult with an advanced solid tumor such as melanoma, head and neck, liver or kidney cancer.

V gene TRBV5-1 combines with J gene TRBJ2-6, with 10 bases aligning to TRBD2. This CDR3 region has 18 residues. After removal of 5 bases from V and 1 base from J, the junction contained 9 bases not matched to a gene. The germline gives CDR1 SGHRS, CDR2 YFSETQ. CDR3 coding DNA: TGCGCCAGCAGGACAACGGGACTAGCGTGGTCTGGGGCCAACGTCCTGACTTTC. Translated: CASRTTGLAWSGANVLTF.

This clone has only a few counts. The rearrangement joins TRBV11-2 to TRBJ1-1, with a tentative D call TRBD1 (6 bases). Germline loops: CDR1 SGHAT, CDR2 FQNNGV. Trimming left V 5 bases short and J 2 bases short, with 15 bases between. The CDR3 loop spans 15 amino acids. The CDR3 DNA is TGTGCCAGCAGCGAGCGACAGGCCTCAAACACTGAAGCTTTCTTT. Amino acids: CASSERQASNTEAFF.

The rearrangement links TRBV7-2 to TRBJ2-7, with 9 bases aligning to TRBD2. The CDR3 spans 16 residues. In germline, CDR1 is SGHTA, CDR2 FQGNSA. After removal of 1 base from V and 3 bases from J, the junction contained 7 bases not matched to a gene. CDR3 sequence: CASSLGLAGINYEQYF. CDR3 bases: TGTGCCAGCAGCTTAGGGCTAGCGGGAATTAACTACGAGCAGTACTTC.

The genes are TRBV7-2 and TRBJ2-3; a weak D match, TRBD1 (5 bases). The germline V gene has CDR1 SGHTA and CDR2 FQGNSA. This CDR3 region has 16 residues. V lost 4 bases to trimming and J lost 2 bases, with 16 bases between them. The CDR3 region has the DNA TGTGCCAGCAGCTGGACAACCCGAGCCTCCACAGATACGCAGTATTTT. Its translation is CASSWTTRASTDTQYF.

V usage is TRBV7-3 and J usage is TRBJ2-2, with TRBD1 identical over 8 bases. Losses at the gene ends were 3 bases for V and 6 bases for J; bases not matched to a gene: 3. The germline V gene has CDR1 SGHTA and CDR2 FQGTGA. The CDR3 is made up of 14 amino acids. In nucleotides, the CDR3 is TGTGCCAGCAGCTTCAAGACAGGGGCCGGGGAGCTGTTTTTT. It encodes CASSFKTGAGELFF.

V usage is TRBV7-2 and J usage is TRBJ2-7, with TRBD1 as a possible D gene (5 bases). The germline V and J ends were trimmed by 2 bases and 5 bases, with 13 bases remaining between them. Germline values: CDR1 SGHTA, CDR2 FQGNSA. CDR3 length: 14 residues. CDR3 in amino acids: CASSLRPGIDEQYF. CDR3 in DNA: TGTGCCAGCAGCTTACGCCCAGGGATCGACGAGCAGTACTTC.